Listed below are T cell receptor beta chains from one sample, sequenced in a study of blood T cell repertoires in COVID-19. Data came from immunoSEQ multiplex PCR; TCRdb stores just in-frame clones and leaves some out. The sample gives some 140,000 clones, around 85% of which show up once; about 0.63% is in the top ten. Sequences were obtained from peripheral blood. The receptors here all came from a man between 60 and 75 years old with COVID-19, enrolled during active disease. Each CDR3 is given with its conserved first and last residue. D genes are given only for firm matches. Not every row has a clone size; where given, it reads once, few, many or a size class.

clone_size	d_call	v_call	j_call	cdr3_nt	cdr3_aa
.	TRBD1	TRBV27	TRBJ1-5	TGTGCCAGCAGTCCAGGGACAGGGGGTGGCAATCAGCCCCAGCATTTT	CASSPGTGGGNQPQHF
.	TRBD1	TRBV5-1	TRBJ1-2	TGCGCCAGCAGCTTGGCCCCCTCAGACAGGGTGGGCGGCTATGGCTACACCTTC	CASSLAPSDRVGGYGYTF
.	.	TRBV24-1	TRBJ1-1	TGTGCCACCAGTGGGGGGGGAGACACTGAAGCTTTCTTT	CATSGGGDTEAFF
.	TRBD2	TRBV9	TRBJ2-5	TGTGCCAGCAGCGTAGTGGCGGGGGGGCTTGAGACCCAGTACTTC	CASSVVAGGLETQYF
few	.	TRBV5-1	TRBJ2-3	TGCGCCAGCAGCCAACAGGACACAGATACGCAGTATTTT	CASSQQDTDTQYF
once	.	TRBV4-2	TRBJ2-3	TGTGCCAGCAGCCAAGAGGAGAGAGGACTGCACACAGATACGCAGTATTTT	CASSQEERGLHTDTQYF
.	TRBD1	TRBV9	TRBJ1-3	TGTGCCAGCAGCGTAGGGCTACAGGGGGCTTTTGGAAACACCATATATTTT	CASSVGLQGAFGNTIYF
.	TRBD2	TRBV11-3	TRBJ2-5	TGTGCCAGCAGACTTTTCGATAGCGGGAGTAGGGAGACCCAGTACTTC	CASRLFDSGSRETQYF
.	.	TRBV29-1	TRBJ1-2	TGCAGCGTTGAAGGCAGGCATCCTCCTTATGGCTACACCTTC	CSVEGRHPPYGYTF
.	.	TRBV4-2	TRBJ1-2	TGTGCCAGCAGCCAAGGACAGCAAAACTATGGCTACACCTTC	CASSQGQQNYGYTF
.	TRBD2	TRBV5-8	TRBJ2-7	TGTGCCAGCAGCTTCCAGATCGGGAGGGCCCACTCCTACGAGCAGTACTTC	CASSFQIGRAHSYEQYF
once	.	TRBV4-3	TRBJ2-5	TGCGCCAGCAGCCAAGGCAGTCCCTCGGAGACCCAGTACTTC	CASSQGSPSETQYF
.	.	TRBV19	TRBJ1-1	TGTGCCAGTAGTATAGTGGGCGGGACTGAAGCTTTCTTT	CASSIVGGTEAFF
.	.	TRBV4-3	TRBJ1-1	TGCGCCAGCAGCCGGGGCCTTGAAGCTTTCTTT	CASSRGLEAFF
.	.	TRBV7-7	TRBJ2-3	TGTGCTAGCAGCGGGGAGGGGGCAGATACGCAGTATTTT	CASSGEGADTQYF
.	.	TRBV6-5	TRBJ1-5	TGTGCCAGCGTGAGGTCCCAATATAGCAATCAGCCCCAGCATTTT	CASVRSQYSNQPQHF